The source of this TCR beta chain is a study of cytomegalovirus exposure and HLA in healthy donors. Whole-study results and caveats: High sensitivity and specificity were reportedly achieved when the classifier diagnosed cytomegalovirus status. Subsequent analysis showed first-cohort TCR clusters tending to co-occur in approximately 120 validation repertoires. Generally TCR sequences proved uncommon, though certain public TCRs appeared in numerous donors.

Here immunoSEQ multiplex PCR was the method, and the copy in TCRdb shows in-frame clones only, minus some. The data hold under 200,000 clones, with 75% to 95% observed a single time. Comments on this clone: Its antigen is unidentified.

The sequence derives from a woman aged 18-29 years in good health and CMV-seropositive. Source material: PBMCs.

CDR3 sequence reads: CSVVGLHYNEQFF. Here the CDR3 DNA reads TGCAGCGTTGTTGGACTTCATTACAATGAGCAGTTCTTC. J is TRBJ2-1 and V is TRBV29-1; TRBD2 might be the D (5 bases). Trimming removed 4 bases at V and 4 bases at J, with 11 bases between. The CDR3 extends over 13 amino acids. CDR1 is SQVTM, CDR2 ANQGSEA, per germline.